The present TCR beta chain was sequenced within a study of blood T cell repertoires in COVID-19. In the study overall: Whether acute or convalescent, the COVID-19 samples came from the United States, Italy and Spain. From T cells, B-cell-depleted T cells, or PBMCs came the material, which was cDNA or gDNA.

TCRdb keeps only in-frame clones here, not all; method: immunoSEQ multiplex PCR. Among about 42,000 clones listed, over 80% were seen once. The V gene's germline CDR1 is SGHRS and CDR2 YFSETQ. V was pared by 4 bases and J by 9 bases, with 13 bases of the junction left unmatched. The CDR3 runs 17 residues. The count of this clone is one. The chain uses TRBV5-1 and TRBJ2-1, with 13 bases lining up with TRBD2. Sample: peripheral blood. This sequence was found in a man aged 45-60 years with active COVID-19. The CDR3 region is CASSPRGTSGAPTEQFF. CDR3 sequence (DNA): TGCGCCAGCAGCCCGCGGGGGACTAGCGGGGCTCCCACTGAGCAGTTCTTC.